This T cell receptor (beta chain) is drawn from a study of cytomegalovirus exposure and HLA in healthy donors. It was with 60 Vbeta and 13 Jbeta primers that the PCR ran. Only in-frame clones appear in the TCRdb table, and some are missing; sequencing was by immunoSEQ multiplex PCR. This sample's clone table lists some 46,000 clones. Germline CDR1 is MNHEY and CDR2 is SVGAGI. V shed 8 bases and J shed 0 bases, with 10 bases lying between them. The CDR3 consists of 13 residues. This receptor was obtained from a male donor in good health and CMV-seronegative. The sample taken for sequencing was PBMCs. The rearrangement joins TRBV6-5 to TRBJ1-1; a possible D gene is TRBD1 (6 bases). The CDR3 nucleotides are TGTGCCAGCCGGGAGGGGGTGAACACTGAAGCTTTCTTT. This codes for CASREGVNTEAFF.